This TCR beta chain appears in the sequencing data of a study of long-term antiretroviral therapy in people with HIV (dated by TCRdb to the early 2020s). At the level of the whole study: Collection of the earliest samples took place about a decade ahead of the 2015 WHO recommendation for immediate ART, at a time when ART was typically delayed until CD4 counts fell. Test extractions of a monoclonal T-cell line alongside 30 to 35 polyclonal samples showed no cross-contamination during QIAcube processing. A total of about 180 cryopreserved PBMC samples were contributed to the cohort by 30 adults with confirmed HIV infection, with samples collected serially over a mean of roughly six years (range 1-12). Whether ART initiation and durable HIV suppression were associated with changes in peripheral blood TRB repertoire composition and diversity was tested in a retrospective serial study. About 35% of the 30 participants with HIV were female. Broad study findings and their caveats: Narrower CDR3 length ranges were observed in HIV repertoires than in controls, and an antigen-experienced repertoire with only a slight naive shift after ART was suggested by the network structure. No data were available on ART adherence, viral resistance or therapy changes, limiting inferences about post-ART repertoire changes. Expanded TRB clones identified before ART initiation dominated the repertoire across all time points, though the dominance fluctuated and decreased in many PLHIV after ART. Because pre-ART samples had limited cell numbers, unsorted PBMC were profiled rather than sorted CD4+ and CD8+ T cells. Owing to limited PBMC availability, only the TCR beta chain was sequenced, without alpha chain pairing. Starting ART was linked to a significant rise in TRB diversity, yet even with long-term ART the diversity remained significantly lower than in transplant donor controls. The samples span the years 2004 to 2017, and the ART regimens used at that time may not be as effective as current regimens.

Of note for this clone: Its antigen remains unidentified. Base qualities are not recorded, but no much larger clone differs from it by a single base.

Sequencing of the TRB variable region was done with the immunoSEQ hsTCRB v3.0 assay at survey level resolution. TRB sequencing targeted a depth of 40,000-50,000 T-cell genomes per sample. Pooled TRB libraries were sequenced on an Illumina MiSeq with a v3 150-cycle kit. Per the original workflow: Repertoire analysis ran in R within a reproducible Nextflow workflow covering QC, data transformation and analysis. LymphoSeq2, an R package for exploring AIRR-Seq data, was used to implement custom analyses. A few samples yielding fewer than 5000 total TRB sequences were excluded, leaving 188 analyzed HIV repertoires. Among the 200 or so HIV repertoires that were kept, 59 were collected before ART initiation and 120 to 140 were collected after ART initiation. Repertoires were downsampled to 5000 TRB nucleotide sequences, and summary statistics were averaged over 100 downsampling iterations. Only TRB sequences with CDR3 regions of at least seven amino acids were retained for analysis. A Shannon entropy-derived clonality score and the Gini coefficient were used to measure diversity. Repertoire networks linked the top 5000 CDR3 amino acid sequences whenever two sequences differed by an edit distance of one. For TRB CDR3 amino acid sequences, GLIPH2 was used to predict antigen specificity groups and MHC restriction. Known CMV, EBV, HIV or tissue antigen associations were flagged by matching CDR3 amino acid sequences against VDJdb and McPAS-TCR. Pre-ART, post-ART and control groups were compared with Wilcoxon signed-rank tests and Holm-Bonferroni correction. TCRdb took over this immuneACCESS table, retaining in-frame rearrangements with V and J assigned. Such tables are incomplete; in checked studies, under half of the missing clones stem from an unresolved V gene, and the remainder is unexplained. D and trimming were read from the DNA, whereas the V and J calls and clone size are those reported in that table. The sample table shows over 20,000 clones, and about 88% are seen once. The ten biggest clones cover 3.6% of the sample.

Participants were included only if at least one PBMC sample before ART initiation and at least two post-ART samples were available. Every participant with HIV received treatment in the United States of America. Cryopreserved samples of 1-10 million PBMC were thawed and washed before DNA extraction. At the time of the earliest PBMC sample, participants with HIV were aged between roughly 23 and 60 years. Each participant contributed PBMC samples from 1-4 timepoints before ART initiation and 2-8 timepoints after ART initiation, with a median of 7 samples. Serial HIV viral load, CD4+ T-cell count, ART history and demographic data were obtained for every participant. A Qiagen kit on a QIAcube was used to extract genomic DNA from unsorted PBMC, with samples processed in batches of 12. CDR1 SNHLY and CDR2 FYNNEI were looked up in the germline V gene. The cysteine opens and the valine closes a CDR3 of 14 amino acids. CDR3 DNA is the only sequence kept; it has 42 bases, read in frame from the first base. V is pruned by 5 bases and J by 3 bases, leaving 7 bases of the junction without a gene match.

The sample consisted of unsorted PBMCs, taken 1.9 years after starting antiretroviral therapy. The receptor chain draws on TRBV2 and TRBJ2-7; TRBD1 matches 7 bases in the middle. This sequence originates from a woman aged 25 to 39 with HIV. The CDR3 here reads CASSKRQGDYEQYV. The sequenced DNA is TGTGCCAGCAGTAAGAGACAGGGCGACTACGAGCAGTACGTC.